This TCR beta chain originates from a study of PD-1 blockade in classical Hodgkin lymphoma. V lost 1 base to trimming and J lost 4 bases, with 4 bases between them. Per the germline V gene, CDR1 is SGHVS and CDR2 is FNYEAQ. The CDR3 covers 13 residues. TCRdb keeps only in-frame clones here, not all; method: immunoSEQ multiplex PCR. The data hold tens of thousands of clones, with about 88% observed a single time. Study-wide results and caveats: Healthy donors reportedly exceeded newly diagnosed patients in baseline TCR diversity. Complete responders possessed baseline diversity comparable to newly diagnosed patients.

Comments on this clone: Its cognate antigen is unknown.

Every one of the patients relapsed after autologous stem cell transplantation (brentuximab vedotin exposure was variable). The sample consisted of peripheral blood mononuclear cells (PBMCs), taken at baseline. The chain recombines TRBV7-6 with TRBJ1-4, with unresolved D. This receptor was taken from a human donor with classical Hodgkin lymphoma. CDR3 nucleotide sequence: TGTGCCAGCAGCTTAGATATTAATGAAAAACTGTTTTTT. Translation: CASSLDINEKLFF.